This entry lists 30 T cell receptor beta chains sequenced from one sample in a study of technical replicates of blood from several donors. TCRdb's table, derived via immunoSEQ multiplex PCR, lists solely in-frame clones and lacks some. This sample has about 88,000 clones; over 90% occur once, and the top ten carry more than 0.2%. Input material: T cells isolated from PBMCs. The source of these receptors is a human donor in good health.

The genes are TRBV6-6 and TRBJ1-5; no firm D call. Germline assignment: CDR1 MNHNY and CDR2 SVGAGI (reference sequence). With 5 bases removed from V and 7 bases from J, the gap between germline ends came to 15 bases. This CDR3 spans 14 amino acids. CDR3 sequence (DNA): TGTGCCAGCAGTAACCAAGCAGTGAGGCAGCCCCAGCATTTT. This sequence encodes CASSNQAVRQPQHF.

The chain is built from TRBV7-8 and TRBJ2-3, with TRBD2 matching 8 bases. With V trimmed by 8 bases and J by 2 bases, 9 bases remained unmatched. CDR1 is SGHVS and CDR2 is FQNEAQ in the germline V gene. The CDR3 has 15 amino acids. Here the CDR3 DNA reads TGTGCCAGCTCGGGGCTAGCGGGCGTCACAGATACGCAGTATTTT. This sequence encodes CASSGLAGVTDTQYF.

V and J are TRBV2 and TRBJ1-2, with D maybe TRBD1 (6 bases). The CDR3 consists of 15 residues. Germline V gene sequence: CDR1 SNHLY, CDR2 FYNNEI. V lost 6 bases, J lost 4 bases, and 18 bases lay in between. The DNA for the CDR3 is TGTGCCAGCAGGGTACGAGGACAGAAGATCTATGGCTACACCTTC. Its translation: CASRVRGQKIYGYTF.

The chain is built from TRBV5-1 and TRBJ2-1, with D maybe TRBD2 (5 bases). Germline V gene sequence: CDR1 SGHRS, CDR2 YFSETQ. Trimming stripped 0 bases from V and 2 bases from J, with 9 bases between. There are 15 residues in the CDR3. CDR3 protein: CASSLVRATYNEQFF. CDR3 in DNA: TGCGCCAGCAGCTTGGTGCGGGCAACCTACAATGAGCAGTTCTTC.

This chain uses TRBV30 with TRBJ1-5; D perhaps matches TRBD1 (5 bases). The CDR3 extends over 13 amino acids. Trimming removed 0 bases from V and 5 bases from J, with 8 bases in between. Germline CDR1 and CDR2: GTSNPN and SVGIG (reference sequence). The CDR3 DNA reads as TGTGCCTGGAGTGTACGGGGGGATCAGCCCCAGCATTTT. Its protein is CAWSVRGDQPQHF.

The chain joins TRBV29-1 to TRBJ1-4, with 8 bases matching TRBD1. Trimming at V came to 6 bases and at J to 8 bases, leaving 8 bases not matched to a gene. The V gene's germline CDR1 is SQVTM and CDR2 ANQGSEA. The CDR3 sequence is 13 residues long. The CDR3 region is CSVGTGTTEKLFF. CDR3 sequence (DNA): TGCAGCGTCGGGACAGGCACCACGGAAAAACTGTTTTTT. Variable domain in full (rest from reference TRBV29-1 and TRBJ1-4): SAVISQKPSRDICQRGTSLTIQCQVDSQVTMMFWYRQQPGQSLTLIATANQGSEATYESGFVIDKFPISRPNLTFSTLTVSNMSPEDSSIYLCSVGTGTTEKLFFGSGTQLSVL.

The chain carries TRBV6-5 and TRBJ2-1, with 8 bases fitting TRBD1. The V gene end was trimmed by 5 bases and the J gene end by 6 bases; junction bases not matched to a gene: 9. From germline, CDR1 is MNHEY and CDR2 SVGAGI. CDR3 size: 15 residues. CDR3 coding DNA: TGTGCCAGCAGTACCTGGACAGGGATGGGCAATGAGCAGTTCTTC. This encodes CASSTWTGMGNEQFF.

The rearrangement joins TRBV10-2 to TRBJ1-2, with D tentatively TRBD1 (5 bases). The CDR3 has 14 amino acids. Trimming stripped 6 bases from V and 7 bases from J, with 18 bases between. Germline V gene data show CDR1 as WSHSY and CDR2 as SAAADI. CDR3 in amino acids: CASSESNAGGGYTF. In DNA, the CDR3 is TGCGCCAGCAGCGAATCCAACGCCGGGGGTGGCTACACCTTC.

The chain uses TRBV7-8 and TRBJ2-7, with 9 nucleotides matching TRBD1. Germline CDR1 SGHVS, CDR2 FQNEAQ. The V gene end was trimmed by 1 base and the J gene end by 3 bases; junction bases not matched to a gene: 4. The CDR3 contains 15 residues. The CDR3 here is CASSLEGTGHYEQYF. Here the CDR3 DNA reads TGTGCCAGCAGCTTAGAGGGGACAGGGCACTACGAGCAGTACTTC.

By sample share, this clone is medium-sized. The chain has TRBV5-4 and TRBJ2-7; 10 nucleotides line up with TRBD2. With V trimmed by 0 bases and J by 2 bases, 2 bases remained unmatched. CDR3 length equals 15 residues. Germline values: CDR1 SGHNT, CDR2 YYREEE (reference sequence). CDR3 sequence: CASSLGSGGAYEQYF. The CDR3, as DNA: TGTGCCAGCAGCTTGGGAAGCGGGGGGGCCTACGAGCAGTACTTC.

This chain links TRBV29-1 with TRBJ2-2; 7 bases are a match to TRBD1. CDR3 size: 15 residues. V gave up 6 bases and J gave up 2 bases; unmatched junction bases: 9. CDR1 is SQVTM, CDR2 ANQGSEA, per germline. The CDR3 coding sequence is TGCAGCGTCTCATTTGGGACAGACAACACCGGGGAGCTGTTTTTT. It is translated as CSVSFGTDNTGELFF.

This clone was counted a single time. V is TRBV11-3 and J is TRBJ2-3; the D gene is possibly TRBD2 (6 bases). Trimming left V 0 bases short and J 6 bases short, with 19 bases between. The CDR3 sequence is 17 residues long. In germline, CDR1 is SGHNT, CDR2 YENEEA. This CDR3 is CASSLEFRGTRMDTQYF. The CDR3, as DNA: TGTGCCAGCAGCTTAGAGTTTCGGGGGACGAGAATGGATACGCAGTATTTT.

The chain carries TRBV2 and TRBJ2-3, with 9 bases lining up with TRBD2. Germline lookup yields CDR1 SNHLY and CDR2 FYNNEI. V was clipped by 4 bases and J by 6 bases; unmatched bases: 8. The CDR3 runs 15 residues. The CDR3 sequence: CASSAEAGGLDTQYF. For the CDR3, the DNA is TGTGCCAGCAGTGCTGAGGCGGGGGGGCTGGATACGCAGTATTTT.

This clone was seen only once. This sequence joins TRBV5-6 and TRBJ2-3, with TRBD1 identical over 9 bases. This CDR3 comprises 15 residues. Germline V gives CDR1 SGHDT, CDR2 YYEEEE. The V and J ends lost 3 bases and 5 bases, in that order; junction bases with no gene match: 7. CDR3 region: CASSYPQGAGDTQYF. CDR3 DNA: TGTGCCAGCAGCTACCCACAGGGGGCAGGAGATACGCAGTATTTT.

CDR3: CASSKQGLTEAFF. CDR3 DNA sequence: TGTGCCAGCAGCAAACAGGGTCTCACTGAAGCTTTCTTT. J is TRBJ1-1 and V is TRBV11-2, with D perhaps matching TRBD1 (6 bases). V shed 5 bases and J shed 4 bases, with 11 bases lying between them. The CDR3 sequence is 13 residues long. Germline values: CDR1 SGHAT, CDR2 FQNNGV.

The chain couples TRBV18 to TRBJ2-5, with a tentative D call TRBD1 (6 bases). The J call may be wrong; the DNA end is better matched by TRBJ2-7. CDR1 is KGHSH, CDR2 LQKENI, per germline. The CDR3 sequence is 14 residues long. As DNA, the CDR3 is TGTGCCAGCTCAGGACAGATCTACAGCTACGAGCAGTACTTC. Translated, it gives CASSGQIYSYEQYF.

J is TRBJ2-7 and V is TRBV7-9, with D uncertain. This CDR3 comprises 14 residues. From germline, CDR1 is SEHNR and CDR2 FQNEAQ (reference sequence). Deletions cut 1 base from V and 1 base from J, with 8 bases between. CDR3 DNA: TGTGCCAGCAGCTTAGGTGTCAGATCCTACGAGCAGTACTTC. Its protein product is CASSLGVRSYEQYF.

This chain connects TRBV5-1 to TRBJ1-1, with D perhaps TRBD1 (6 bases). Germline V gene data show CDR1 as SGHRS and CDR2 as YFSETQ. The CDR3 has 14 residues. Trimming left V 2 bases short and J 1 base short, with 9 bases between. The chain's CDR3 is CASSLGRGNTEAFF. CDR3 nucleotides: TGCGCCAGCAGCTTAGGCAGGGGGAACACTGAAGCTTTCTTT.

In this sample, this clone turned up once. This chain joins TRBV30 and TRBJ1-6; TRBD1 might be the D (6 bases). The CDR3 consists of 16 residues. The germline V gene encodes CDR1 GTSNPN and CDR2 SVGIG (reference sequence). V gave up 1 base and J gave up 3 bases, with 13 bases separating them. The chain's CDR3 is CAWSANRVSYNSPLHF. The DNA of the CDR3 is TGTGCCTGGAGTGCCAACAGGGTTAGCTATAATTCACCCCTCCACTTT. The whole variable domain, remainder taken from reference TRBV30 and TRBJ1-6, is SQTIHQWPATLVQPVGSPLSLECTVEGTSNPNLYWYRQAAGRGLQLLFYSVGIGQISSEVPQNLSASRPQDRQFILSSKKLLLSDSGFYLCAWSANRVSYNSPLHFGNGTRLTVT.

This rearrangement joins TRBV19 to TRBJ2-2; D perhaps matches TRBD2 (7 bases). The germline V gene encodes CDR1 LNHDA and CDR2 SQIVND (reference sequence). V lost 2 bases, J lost 6 bases, and 13 bases lay in between. The CDR3 loop spans 15 amino acids. CDR3 bases: TGTGCCAGTAGTATAAACAGGGAGGGTTCCGGGGAGCTGTTTTTT. It yields the protein CASSINREGSGELFF. The full variable domain, rest sourced from reference TRBV19 and TRBJ2-2, is DGGITQSPKYLFRKEGQNVTLSCEQNLNHDAMYWYRQDPGQGLRLIYYSQIVNDFQKGDIAEGYSVSREKKESFPLTVTSAQKNPTAFYLCASSINREGSGELFFGEGSRLTVL.

This chain connects TRBV25-1 to TRBJ1-1; 7 bases fit TRBD1. This CDR3 region has 12 residues. CDR1 and CDR2 from the germline V gene are MGHDK and SYGVNS. V shed 7 bases and J 3 bases; nucleotides not matched to a gene: 2. CDR3 sequence: CASTTGDTEAFF. CDR3 coding DNA: TGTGCCAGCACCACAGGGGACACTGAAGCTTTCTTT.

V is TRBV10-1 and J is TRBJ2-1, with D possibly TRBD2 on 6 matching bases. The CDR3 sequence is 16 residues long. CDR1 and CDR2 (germline): WNHNN, SYGVQD (reference sequence). V was cut by 0 bases and J by 4 bases, with 13 bases left in between. The CDR3 loop reads CASSESIAGRYNEQFF. In DNA form, the CDR3 reads TGCGCCAGCAGTGAGTCGATTGCGGGAAGATACAATGAGCAGTTCTTC.

The rearrangement links TRBV28 to TRBJ2-1; possibly TRBD1 for D (5 bases). The CDR3 is 14 amino acids. V lost 5 bases to trimming and J lost 6 bases, with 14 bases between them. Germline V gene sequence: CDR1 MDHEN, CDR2 SYDVKM. CDR3 in amino acids: CASSAQGYINEQFF. CDR3 in DNA: TGTGCCAGCAGTGCCCAGGGATATATCAATGAGCAGTTCTTC.

The chain carries TRBV9 and TRBJ1-2, with D possibly TRBD1 on 5 matching bases. The germline V gene encodes CDR1 SGDLS and CDR2 YYNGEE. The CDR3 totals 16 residues. V shed 0 bases and J shed 4 bases, with 16 bases lying between them. The CDR3 spells CASSVAGSGEPYGYTF. The CDR3 nucleotides read TGTGCCAGCAGCGTAGCAGGGAGCGGGGAGCCCTATGGCTACACCTTC.

The chain recombines TRBV7-9 with TRBJ2-7, with a weak D call TRBD1 (5 bases). CDR1 is SEHNR, CDR2 FQNEAQ, per germline (reference sequence). Deletions cut 5 bases from V and 3 bases from J, with 17 bases between. The CDR3 is 15 amino acids. The CDR3: CASSPSGANYYEQYF. CDR3 coding DNA: TGTGCCAGCAGCCCCTCTGGGGCAAACTACTACGAGCAGTACTTC.

The chain employs TRBV12-2 and TRBJ2-7; the table assigns TRBD2, which was not confirmed against the DNA. TRBV12-2 is a pseudogene segment. CDR3 length equals 16 residues. Written as DNA, the CDR3 is TGTGCAAGTCGCTTAGCGAGTTACGGGGGGACCTACGAGCAGTACTTC. The encoded protein is CASRLASYGGTYEQYF.

The V gene is TRBV2, the J gene TRBJ2-7, with 12 bases lining up with TRBD2. Trimming took 3 bases from V and 4 from J; bases not matched to a gene: 1. The length of the CDR3 is 14 residues. In germline, CDR1 is SNHLY, CDR2 FYNNEI. The CDR3 coding sequence is TGTGCCAGCAGTGACCTAGCGGGAGGGTACGAGCAGTACTTC. The encoded protein is CASSDLAGGYEQYF. Variable domain in full (rest from reference TRBV2 and TRBJ2-7): EPEVTQTPSHQVTQMGQEVILRCVPISNHLYFYWYRQILGQKVEFLVSFYNNEISEKSEIFDDQFSVERPDGSNFTLKIRSTKLEDSAMYFCASSDLAGGYEQYFGPGTRLTVT.

This chain links TRBV5-6 with TRBJ2-5; tentatively, D is TRBD1 (6 bases). The V gene lost 0 bases and the J gene lost 5 bases, with 20 bases spanning the gap. Germline V gives CDR1 SGHDT, CDR2 YYEEEE. CDR3 size: 17 residues. CDR3 amino acids: CASSLGWELQGWETQYF. The CDR3 nucleotides read TGTGCCAGCAGCTTGGGGTGGGAGTTACAGGGCTGGGAGACCCAGTACTTC.

The V and J genes are TRBV7-2 and TRBJ2-7; 7 nucleotides line up with TRBD2. CDR1 SGHTA and CDR2 FQGNSA come from the germline V gene. After removal of 4 bases from V and 2 bases from J, the junction contained 17 bases not matched to a gene. This CDR3 contains 18 residues. Here the CDR3 DNA reads TGTGCCAGCAGCTCCGGGCGAGGGAGAGGCGGGAGAACCTACGAGCAGTACTTC. Its translation: CASSSGRGRGGRTYEQYF.

The V and J genes are TRBV14 and TRBJ2-1, with TRBD2 matching 14 bases. V was clipped by 8 bases and J by 2 bases; unmatched bases: 5. There are 16 residues in the CDR3. CDR1 is SGHDN and CDR2 is FVKESK in the germline V gene. CDR3 nucleotides: TGTGCCAGCGGGGCGACTAGCGGGAGGGCCTACAATGAGCAGTTCTTC. Translated, it gives CASGATSGRAYNEQFF.